This record concerns one TCR beta chain sequence. Its target is unknown. Positive CCR7 selection of CD45RO-negative cells yielded the naive CD8 cells, and terminally differentiated effector memory CD45RA+ cells were excluded. Donors included only healthy HIV-negative adults lacking recent acute infections or vaccinations. The CDR3 has 13 amino acids. V lost 6 bases, J lost 2 bases, and 3 bases stayed unmatched. Germline V gene lookup returns CDR1 SEHNR and CDR2 FQNEAQ (reference sequence). Sequencing used immunoSEQ multiplex PCR; TCRdb keeps in-frame clones, though not all of them. The profile shows over 800,000 clones, roughly 92% of them singletons. The sample is drawn from a study of shared clonotypes between healthy human individuals. Across the study: The plates for each donor numbered three CD4 naive, three CD4 memory, two CD8 naive and one CD8 memory. Whole-study results and caveats: Generation probabilities of non-shared clonotypes were lower (relative to those shared by all four donors). Naive subsets, compared against memory subsets, generally had larger estimated richness values.

The sample consisted of naive CD8+ T cells sorted from blood. The TCR was taken from a man aged 30 to 39 in good health. The chain combines TRBV7-9 with TRBJ2-5; TRBD1 aligns across 7 bases. CDR3 in amino acids: CASRRGQQETQYF. CDR3 DNA sequence: TGTGCCAGCAGACGGGGACAGCAAGAGACCCAGTACTTC.